Listed below are T cell receptor beta chains from one sample, sequenced in a study of T cell responses to AZD1222 COVID-19 vaccine. Sequencing used immunoSEQ multiplex PCR; TCRdb keeps in-frame clones, though not all of them. The sample contains 200,000 or so clones, about 93% of which appear only once. The sample here was peripheral blood, taken 28 days after the second AZD1222 dose. The receptors derive from an adult who received the AZD1222 COVID-19 vaccine. Both conserved end residues are part of each CDR3. The D gene is left open where the match is weak. Some rows have no size entry. The others give once, few or many, or a class for an expanded clone.

cdr3_length: 15
j_call: TRBJ1-2
d_call: .
clone_size: .
v_call: TRBV7-9
cdr3_aa: CASSPTGGPLYGYTF
cdr3_nt: TGTGCCAGCAGCCCCACCGGGGGGCCCCTGTATGGCTACACCTTC

cdr3_length: 16
j_call: TRBJ2-3
d_call: TRBD1
clone_size: .
v_call: TRBV6-5
cdr3_aa: CASSLETGGRTDTQYF
cdr3_nt: TGTGCCAGCAGTTTAGAGACAGGGGGTAGAACAGATACGCAGTATTTT

cdr3_length: 16
j_call: TRBJ2-3
d_call: TRBD1
clone_size: .
v_call: TRBV7-7
cdr3_aa: CASSLGSPGGIDTQYF
cdr3_nt: TGTGCCAGCAGCTTAGGTTCCCCAGGGGGCATAGATACGCAGTATTTT

cdr3_length: 16
j_call: TRBJ1-5
d_call: .
clone_size: .
v_call: TRBV19
cdr3_aa: CASTDRPGSSNQPQHF
cdr3_nt: TGTGCCAGTACCGATCGGCCAGGGAGTAGCAATCAGCCCCAGCATTTT

cdr3_length: 13
j_call: TRBJ2-1
d_call: TRBD2
clone_size: .
v_call: TRBV6-4
cdr3_aa: CASSLAGSNEQFF
cdr3_nt: TGTGCCAGCAGCCTAGCGGGGAGCAATGAGCAGTTCTTC

cdr3_length: 13
j_call: TRBJ1-5
d_call: .
clone_size: .
v_call: TRBV10-3
cdr3_aa: CAISDSYGGAQHF
cdr3_nt: TGTGCCATCTCGGACAGCTATGGGGGGGCCCAGCATTTT

cdr3_length: 15
j_call: TRBJ1-1
d_call: .
clone_size: .
v_call: TRBV12-5
cdr3_aa: CASGPDRGRNTEAFF
cdr3_nt: TGTGCTAGTGGTCCGGATAGGGGAAGGAACACTGAAGCTTTCTTT

cdr3_length: 12
j_call: TRBJ2-1
d_call: .
clone_size: few
v_call: TRBV24-1
cdr3_aa: CAPGTPDNEQFF
cdr3_nt: TGTGCCCCCGGGACACCCGACAATGAGCAGTTCTTC

cdr3_length: 16
j_call: TRBJ2-3
d_call: .
clone_size: .
v_call: TRBV7-8
cdr3_aa: CASSSDNPFGTDTQYF
cdr3_nt: TGTGCCAGCAGCTCCGACAACCCGTTTGGCACAGATACGCAGTATTTT

cdr3_length: 16
j_call: TRBJ2-3
d_call: .
clone_size: .
v_call: TRBV10-3
cdr3_aa: CAISVGTGSRTDTQYF
cdr3_nt: TGTGCCATCAGTGTTGGTACGGGTAGTAGGACAGATACGCAGTATTTT

cdr3_length: 14
j_call: TRBJ2-5
d_call: .
clone_size: .
v_call: TRBV7-8
cdr3_aa: CASSLAGPQETQYF
cdr3_nt: TGTGCCAGCAGCTTGGCGGGACCCCAAGAGACCCAGTACTTC

cdr3_length: 14
j_call: TRBJ2-7
d_call: TRBD1
clone_size: .
v_call: TRBV29-1
cdr3_aa: CSVERGGYPYEQYF
cdr3_nt: TGCAGCGTTGAACGAGGGGGCTACCCCTACGAGCAGTACTTC

cdr3_length: 15
j_call: TRBJ1-5
d_call: .
clone_size: .
v_call: TRBV6-2/TRBV6-3
cdr3_aa: CASSYEGLGNQPQHF
cdr3_nt: TGTGCCAGCAGTTACGAGGGCTTGGGCAATCAGCCCCAGCATTTT

cdr3_length: 14
j_call: TRBJ1-1
d_call: .
clone_size: .
v_call: TRBV3-1/TRBV3-2
cdr3_aa: CASSPPRENTEAFF
cdr3_nt: TGTGCCAGCAGCCCCCCCAGGGAGAACACTGAAGCTTTCTTT

cdr3_length: 16
j_call: TRBJ2-2
d_call: TRBD1
clone_size: .
v_call: TRBV5-1
cdr3_aa: CASSLAPTGVPGELFF
cdr3_nt: TGCGCCAGCAGCCTCGCTCCGACAGGGGTTCCCGGGGAGCTGTTTTTT

cdr3_length: 13
j_call: TRBJ2-7
d_call: .
clone_size: .
v_call: TRBV29-1
cdr3_aa: CSVDEVGAREQYF
cdr3_nt: TGCAGCGTTGATGAGGTCGGGGCGAGAGAGCAGTACTTC

cdr3_length: 15
j_call: TRBJ1-1
d_call: .
clone_size: .
v_call: TRBV6-1
cdr3_aa: CASSEHGGAETEAFF
cdr3_nt: TGTGCCAGCAGTGAACATGGGGGGGCTGAGACTGAAGCTTTCTTT